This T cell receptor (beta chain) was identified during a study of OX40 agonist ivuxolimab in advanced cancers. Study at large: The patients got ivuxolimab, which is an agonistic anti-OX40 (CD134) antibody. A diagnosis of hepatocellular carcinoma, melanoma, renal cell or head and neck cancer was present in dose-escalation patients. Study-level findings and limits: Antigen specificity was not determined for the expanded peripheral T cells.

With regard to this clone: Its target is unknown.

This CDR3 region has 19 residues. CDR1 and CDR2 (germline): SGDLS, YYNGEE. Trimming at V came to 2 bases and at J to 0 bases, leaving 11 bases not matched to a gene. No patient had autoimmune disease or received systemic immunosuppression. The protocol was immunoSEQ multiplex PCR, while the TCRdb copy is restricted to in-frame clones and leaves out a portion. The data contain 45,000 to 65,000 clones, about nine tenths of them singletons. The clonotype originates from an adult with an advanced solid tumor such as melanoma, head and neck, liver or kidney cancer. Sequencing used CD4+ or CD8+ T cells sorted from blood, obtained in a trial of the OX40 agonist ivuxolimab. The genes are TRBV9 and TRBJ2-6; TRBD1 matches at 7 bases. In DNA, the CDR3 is TGTGCCAGCAGCGTCAATATGGGACAGATCACCTCTGGGGCCAACGTCCTGACTTTC. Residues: CASSVNMGQITSGANVLTF.